Presented here are 24 T cell receptor beta chains from one specimen sequenced in a study of blood T cells in healthy people across ages. Together with a sample-barcoded 5' primer, a J-beta primer mix was included in a second PCR lasting roughly 6 to 12 cycles. From the 5' RACE reads, TCRdb called clonotypes with MiXCR, one entry per CDR3 protein. The sample records about 640,000 distinct CDR3 sequences, about 30% being singletons. Sequenced sample: blood. These receptors all come from a woman aged 80 or over in good health.

This clonotype was seen ten or more times. The V and J genes are TRBV12-3 or TRBV12-4 and TRBJ2-7; 7 bases map to TRBD2. Trimming took 6 bases from V and 3 from J; bases not matched to a gene: 11. The CDR3 totals 15 residues. The CDR3 DNA follows: TGTGCCAGCAGGCGGTCGTGGGGGGAGGGCTACGAGCAGTACTTC. The encoded protein is CASRRSWGEGYEQYF.

This clonotype was picked up a small number of times. This chain connects TRBV27 to TRBJ1-6; D is ambiguous. Germline CDR1 is MNHEY and CDR2 is SMNVEV (reference sequence). The CDR3 totals 13 residues. Trimming stripped 5 bases from V and 9 bases from J, with 11 bases between. CDR3 DNA: TGTGCCAGCAGTCCCCTCGCGGGTTCACCCCTCCACTTT. This encodes CASSPLAGSPLHF.

This clonotype has only a few counts. The chain carries TRBV20-1 and TRBJ2-1; 9 positions match TRBD2. V was clipped by 1 base and J by 4 bases; unmatched bases: 8. CDR3 length: 16 residues. Germline lookup yields CDR1 DFQATT and CDR2 SNEGSKA (reference sequence). CDR3 residues: CSARVAGGYQYNEQFF. CDR3 in DNA: TGCAGTGCTAGAGTCGCGGGGGGGTACCAATACAATGAGCAGTTCTTC.

At least ten counts were recorded for this clonotype. The chain couples TRBV5-6 to TRBJ2-1, with TRBD2 matching 9 bases. V shed 4 bases and J 5 bases; nucleotides not matched to a gene: 13. Germline CDR1 is SGHDT and CDR2 is YYEEEE. CDR3 length: 17 amino acids. The CDR3 DNA is TGTGCCAGCAGCCCCATGGATGGGACTAGCCCCCACAATGAGCAGTTCTTC. As protein: CASSPMDGTSPHNEQFF.

This clonotype was seen at least ten times. One base away lies a much larger clone, so this may be a sequencing read error. The chain links TRBV5-6 to TRBJ2-5, with D perhaps TRBD2 (5 bases). Trimming shortened V by 0 bases and J by 11 bases, and 14 bases separated the two germline ends. From germline, CDR1 is SGHDT and CDR2 YYEEEE. The CDR3 sequence is 13 residues long. The CDR3 region has the DNA TGTGCCAGCAGCTTGGCGGAGCGGAATGAGCAGTACTTC. It specifies CASSLAERNEQYF.

This CDR3 reads CASSFLKGSYEQYF. CDR3 in DNA: TGCGCCAGCAGCTTCCTTAAAGGCTCCTACGAGCAGTACTTC. V is TRBV5-1 and J is TRBJ2-7; D gene ambiguous. The V end lost 2 bases, the J end lost 0 bases, and 9 bases lay between the germline ends. The germline CDR1 and CDR2 sequences are SGHRS and YFSETQ. The CDR3 loop spans 14 amino acids.

The rearrangement joins TRBV11-2 to TRBJ2-7, with a weak D call TRBD2 (5 bases). The length of the CDR3 is 14 residues. CDR1 and CDR2 from the germline V gene are SGHAT and FQNNGV. V was trimmed by 7 bases and J by 2 bases, leaving 15 bases between them. The CDR3 DNA reads as TGTGCCAGCACCCTAGGACTGTCGACCTACGAGCAGTACTTC. It codes for CASTLGLSTYEQYF. Full variable domain (remainder filled in from reference TRBV11-2 and TRBJ2-7): EAGVAQSPRYKIIEKRQSVAFWCNPISGHATLYWYQQILGQGPKLLIQFQNNGVVDDSQLPKDRFSAERLKGVDSTLKIQPAKLEDSAVYLCASTLGLSTYEQYFGPGTRLTVT.

About this clonotype itself: A much larger clone is a single base away; this may be a read error. The rearrangement joins TRBV11-2 to TRBJ2-5; D tentatively fits TRBD1 or TRBD2 (6 bases each). Deletions cut 1 base from V and 11 bases from J, with 20 bases between. The CDR3 covers 15 residues. Germline assignment: CDR1 SGHAT and CDR2 FQNNGV. The CDR3 is CASSLGRKAGRGQYF. The CDR3 region has the DNA TGTGCCAGCAGCTTAGGGAGAAAGGCGGGAAGGGGGCAGTACTTC. The full variable domain, completed using reference TRBV11-2 and TRBJ2-5, is EAGVAQSPRYKIIEKRQSVAFWCNPISGHATLYWYQQILGQGPKLLIQFQNNGVVDDSQLPKDRFSAERLKGVDSTLKIQPAKLEDSAVYLCASSLGRKAGRGQYFGPGTRLLVL.

V is TRBV19 and J is TRBJ1-6; a weak D match, TRBD1 (5 bases). The V and J ends lost 9 bases and 8 bases respectively, with 23 bases between them. Per the germline V gene, CDR1 is LNHDA and CDR2 is SQIVND (reference sequence). CDR3 length: 16 residues. CDR3 in amino acids: CASRRDRGGEDSPLHF. The CDR3 bases are TGTGCCAGCCGTAGAGACCGTGGGGGGGAAGATTCACCCCTCCACTTT.

This clonotype occurred many times. The J gene is TRBJ2-3, the V gene TRBV7-9; D unclear. The CDR3 runs to 12 residues. CDR1 and CDR2 from the germline V gene are SEHNR and FQNEAQ (reference sequence). Deletions cut 5 bases from V and 0 bases from J, with 3 bases between. CDR3 amino acids: CASSASTDTQYF. The CDR3 bases are TGTGCCAGCAGCGCTAGCACAGATACGCAGTATTTT.

V usage is TRBV20-1 and J usage is TRBJ2-3, with D perhaps being TRBD1 or TRBD2 (5 bases each). Germline assignment: CDR1 DFQATT and CDR2 SNEGSKA (reference sequence). This CDR3 is 13 amino acids long. V lost 5 bases to trimming and J lost 3 bases, with 12 bases between them. The CDR3 loop reads CSAGGRSTDTQYF. The CDR3 DNA follows: TGCAGTGCTGGGGGACGTAGTACAGATACGCAGTATTTT.

This clonotype was observed many times. V gene TRBV6-5 combines with J gene TRBJ1-5, with D perhaps TRBD1 (5 bases). CDR1 is MNHEY and CDR2 is SVGAGI in the germline V gene. This CDR3 has 12 amino acids. V was clipped by 5 bases and J by 4 bases, with 6 bases between them. CDR3 region: CASSRGNQPQHF. The CDR3 DNA is TGTGCCAGCAGTCGGGGGAATCAGCCCCAGCATTTT.

This clonotype was picked up many times. The genes are TRBV7-2 and TRBJ2-3, with 9 nucleotides matching TRBD2. The trim removed 8 bases at V and 3 bases at J, leaving 12 bases unmatched. The CDR3 has 16 residues. Germline V gene data show CDR1 as SGHTA and CDR2 as FQGNSA. CDR3 sequence reads: CASLERGRGGTDTQYF. CDR3 nucleotides: TGTGCCAGCCTTGAACGTGGGCGGGGGGGGACAGATACGCAGTATTTT.

The chain is built from TRBV24-1 and TRBJ2-4; no firm D call. Germline CDR1 is KGHDR and CDR2 is SFDVKD. Trimming pared 4 bases from V and 6 bases from J, leaving 15 bases between. This CDR3 region has 15 residues. CDR3 amino acids: CATSDPASRANIQYF. The CDR3 DNA follows: TGTGCCACCAGTGACCCAGCCTCAAGGGCAAACATTCAGTACTTC.

A word on this clonotype: This could be a read error, since a much larger clone is one nucleotide away. The J gene is TRBJ2-7, the V gene TRBV28; 9 bases map to TRBD2. The CDR3 length is 15 residues. Trimming removed 1 base from V and 7 bases from J; junction bases left unmatched: 8. Germline lookup yields CDR1 MDHEN and CDR2 SYDVKM. The CDR3 DNA is TGTGCCAGCAGTTTATTGGTTAGCGGGGGAAATGAGCAGTACTTC. It codes for CASSLLVSGGNEQYF. The full variable domain, with the rest looked up from reference TRBV28 and TRBJ2-7, is DVKVTQSSRYLVKRTGEKVFLECVQDMDHENMFWYRQDPGLGLRLIYFSYDVKMKEKGDIPEGYSVSREKKERFSLILESASTNQTSMYLCASSLLVSGGNEQYFGPGTRLTVT.

Details on this clonotype: Its ends do not fully match the called genes, so a read error is possible. The chain has TRBV7-2 and TRBJ1-2, with no clear D. There are 12 residues in the CDR3. The V gene's germline CDR1 is SGHTA and CDR2 FQGNSA. The chain's CDR3 is CAGSPRPYGYTF. DNA of the CDR3: TGTGCCGGCAGCCCCCGACCCTATGGCTACACCTTC.

V usage is TRBV3-1 and J usage is TRBJ2-1; TRBD1 matches 7 bases. The CDR3 consists of 14 residues. Germline V lookup: CDR1 LGHDT, CDR2 YNNKEL (reference sequence). The J segment lost 10 bases and the V segment lost 5 bases, leaving 11 bases of the junction unmatched. The CDR3, as DNA: TGTGCCAGCAGCTACGGGACAGTGAAAACCGAGCAGTTCTTC. This translates into CASSYGTVKTEQFF.

With respect to this clonotype: An end of the junction does not agree with germline; a read error may underlie this. This chain joins TRBV9 and TRBJ2-3; 9 nucleotides line up with TRBD2. This CDR3 has 19 amino acids. Germline-derived CDR1 and CDR2 are SGDLS and YYNGEE. As DNA, the CDR3 is TGTGCCAGCAGCGTATTGGGGACTGGCGGGGGGGGAGTCACAGGTACGCAGTATTTT. Translated, it gives CASSVLGTGGGGVTGTQYF.

At least ten counts were recorded for this clonotype. V and J are TRBV9 and TRBJ2-3; perhaps TRBD1 as D (6 bases). The V and J ends lost 4 bases and 4 bases respectively, with 16 bases between them. The CDR3 is 15 residues long. The germline V gene encodes CDR1 SGDLS and CDR2 YYNGEE. The CDR3 spells CASSLSGVDADTQYF. The CDR3 bases are TGTGCCAGCAGCTTATCAGGGGTGGACGCAGATACGCAGTATTTT.

This clonotype was recorded many times. This chain joins TRBV27 and TRBJ2-3; 7 positions match TRBD2. The CDR3 contains 16 residues. CDR1 is MNHEY, CDR2 SMNVEV, per germline (reference sequence). V lost 3 bases and J lost 2; bases outside the gene matches: 8. This CDR3 is CASSFLRGSYTDTQYF. CDR3 DNA sequence: TGTGCCAGCAGTTTTTTGCGGGGGTCTTACACAGATACGCAGTATTTT.

The chain has TRBV20-1 and TRBJ1-1; 9 nucleotides agree with TRBD1. Losses at the gene ends were 0 bases for V and 2 bases for J; bases not matched to a gene: 10. Germline CDR1 reads DFQATT; CDR2 reads SNEGSKA (reference sequence). The CDR3 totals 17 residues. The CDR3 nucleotides are TGCAGTGCTAGAGATAGAGGACAGGGGATGGCTAACACTGAAGCTTTCTTT. Its protein product is CSARDRGQGMANTEAFF.

This clonotype appeared many times. The chain has TRBV15 and TRBJ2-6, with D possibly TRBD2 on 6 matching bases. CDR3 size: 18 residues. Trimming removed 0 bases at V and 0 bases at J, with 12 bases between. Germline V CDR1 and CDR2: LNHNV, YYDKDF (reference sequence). CDR3 loop: CATSREASVGSGANVLTF. The CDR3 nucleotides read TGTGCCACCAGCAGAGAGGCTAGCGTGGGCTCTGGGGCCAACGTCCTGACTTTC.

This clonotype has only one observation. This may come from a read error, since a much larger clone is one base off. The V call is TRBV29-1, the J call TRBJ1-1; D is ambiguous. Looked up from germline, CDR1 is SQVTM and CDR2 is ANQGSEA. V lost 4 bases and J 6 bases, leaving 0 bases between the germline ends. This CDR3 is 8 amino acids long. CDR3 amino acids: CSVAEAFF. The CDR3 bases are TGCAGCGTTGCTGAAGCTTTCTTT.

This clonotype turned up a few times. V and J are TRBV6-2 or TRBV6-3 and TRBJ1-1, with a tentative D call TRBD1 (5 bases). Germline V gene sequence: CDR1 MNHEY, CDR2 SVGEGT. The CDR3 is 14 amino acids. Trimming cost V 7 bases and J 5 bases, with 17 bases left between them. CDR3 residues: CASTLQPGRTEAFF. The CDR3 bases are TGTGCCAGCACCCTCCAGCCAGGGCGGACTGAAGCTTTCTTT.